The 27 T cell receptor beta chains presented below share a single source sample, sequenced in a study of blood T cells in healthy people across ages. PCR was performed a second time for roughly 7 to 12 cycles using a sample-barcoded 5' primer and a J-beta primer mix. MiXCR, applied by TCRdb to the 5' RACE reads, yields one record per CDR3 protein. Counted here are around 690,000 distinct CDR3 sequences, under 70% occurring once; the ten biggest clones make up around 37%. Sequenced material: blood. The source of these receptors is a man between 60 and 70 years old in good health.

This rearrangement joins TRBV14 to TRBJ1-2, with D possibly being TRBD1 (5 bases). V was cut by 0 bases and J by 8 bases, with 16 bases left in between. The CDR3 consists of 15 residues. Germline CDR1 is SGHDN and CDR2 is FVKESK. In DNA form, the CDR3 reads TGTGCCAGCAGCCAAGATCGGTGGGGGTCGAAAGGCTACACCTTC. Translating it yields CASSQDRWGSKGYTF.

CDR3 DNA: TGTGCCAGCAGCCTCGACCCAACCTATGGCTACACCTTC. It translates to CASSLDPTYGYTF. The V call is TRBV3-1, the J call TRBJ1-2; D is undetermined. The CDR3 is 13 amino acids. The germline V gene has CDR1 LGHDT and CDR2 YNNKEL (reference sequence). V was shortened by 4 bases and J by 4 bases, with 10 bases between the two germline ends.

CDR3 region: CASSQQGIKNIQYF. CDR3 nucleotides: TGTGCCAGCAGTCAACAGGGAATCAAAAACATTCAGTACTTC. The chain employs TRBV3-1 and TRBJ2-4, with D perhaps matching TRBD1 (6 bases). The CDR3 runs to 14 residues. CDR1 LGHDT and CDR2 YNNKEL come from the germline V gene (reference sequence). The V gene lost 6 bases and the J gene lost 3 bases, with 12 bases spanning the gap.

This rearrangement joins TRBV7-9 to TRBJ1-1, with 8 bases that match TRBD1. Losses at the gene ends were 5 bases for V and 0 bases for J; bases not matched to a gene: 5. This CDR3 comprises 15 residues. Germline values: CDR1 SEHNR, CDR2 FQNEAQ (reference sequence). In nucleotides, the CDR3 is TGTGCCAGCAGCCCACAGGGGGGAGTGAACACTGAAGCTTTCTTT. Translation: CASSPQGGVNTEAFF.

CDR3 sequence: CSVDRGWTGELFF. The CDR3, as DNA: TGCAGCGTTGATCGGGGTTGGACCGGGGAGCTGTTTTTT. The gene calls are TRBV29-1 and TRBJ2-2; D may be TRBD2 (5 bases). Trimming removed 3 bases from V and 5 bases from J, with 10 bases in between. Germline values: CDR1 SQVTM, CDR2 ANQGSEA. CDR3 length: 13 residues.

Written as DNA, the CDR3 is TGTGCCAGCAGCTTAGAGTCTAGCGGGGGGGCGAAGACCCAGTACTTC. Its translation is CASSLESSGGAKTQYF. This chain connects TRBV7-2 to TRBJ2-7; 12 bases are shared with TRBD2. The assigned J gene may be wrong: the sequence end matches TRBJ2-5 better. CDR3 length: 16 residues. Germline V gene lookup returns CDR1 SGHTA and CDR2 FQGNSA.

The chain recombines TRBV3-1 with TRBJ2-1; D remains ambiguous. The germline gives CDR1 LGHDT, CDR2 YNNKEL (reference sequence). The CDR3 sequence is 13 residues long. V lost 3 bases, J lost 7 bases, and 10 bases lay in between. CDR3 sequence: CASSQVQRNEQFF. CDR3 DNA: TGTGCCAGCAGCCAGGTCCAGAGGAATGAGCAGTTCTTC.

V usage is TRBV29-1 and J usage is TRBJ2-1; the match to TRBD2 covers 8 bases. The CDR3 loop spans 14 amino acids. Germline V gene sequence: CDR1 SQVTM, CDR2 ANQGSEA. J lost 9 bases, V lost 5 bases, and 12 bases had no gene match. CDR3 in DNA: TGCAGCGTTCCCGGGACTAGGGGTCTCCTTGAGCAGTTCTTC. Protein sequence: CSVPGTRGLLEQFF.

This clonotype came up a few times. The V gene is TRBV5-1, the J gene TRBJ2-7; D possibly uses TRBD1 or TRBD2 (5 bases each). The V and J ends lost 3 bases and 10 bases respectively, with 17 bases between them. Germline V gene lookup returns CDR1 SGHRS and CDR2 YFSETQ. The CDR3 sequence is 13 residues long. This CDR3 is CASSSPGPTPQYF. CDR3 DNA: TGCGCCAGCAGCTCCCCGGGACCCACACCACAGTACTTC. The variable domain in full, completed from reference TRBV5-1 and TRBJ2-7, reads KAGVTQTPRYLIKTRGQQVTLSCSPISGHRSVSWYQQTPGQGLQFLFEYFSETQRNKGNFPGRFSGRQFSNSRSEMNVSTLELGDSALYLCASSSPGPTPQYFGPGTRLTVT.

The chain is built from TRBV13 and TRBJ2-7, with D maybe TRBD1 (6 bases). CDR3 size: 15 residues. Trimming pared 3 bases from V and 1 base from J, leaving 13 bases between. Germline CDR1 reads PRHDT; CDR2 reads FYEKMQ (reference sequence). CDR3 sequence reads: CASSFRDIMSYEQYF. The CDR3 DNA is TGTGCCAGCAGCTTTAGGGACATCATGTCCTACGAGCAGTACTTC.

This chain's CDR3 is CSVEPARDVRTEAFF. The CDR3 bases are TGCAGCGTTGAACCGGCCCGGGACGTGCGGACTGAAGCTTTCTTT. V and J are TRBV29-1 and TRBJ1-1; weak D call: TRBD1 (5 bases). Between the trimmed V and J ends, which lost 2 bases and 5 bases, there was a span of 18 bases. The CDR3 length is 15 residues. From germline, CDR1 is SQVTM and CDR2 ANQGSEA. The variable domain in full, completed from reference TRBV29-1 and TRBJ1-1, reads SAVISQKPSRDICQRGTSLTIQCQVDSQVTMMFWYRQQPGQSLTLIATANQGSEATYESGFVIDKFPISRPNLTFSTLTVSNMSPEDSSIYLCSVEPARDVRTEAFFGQGTRLTVV.

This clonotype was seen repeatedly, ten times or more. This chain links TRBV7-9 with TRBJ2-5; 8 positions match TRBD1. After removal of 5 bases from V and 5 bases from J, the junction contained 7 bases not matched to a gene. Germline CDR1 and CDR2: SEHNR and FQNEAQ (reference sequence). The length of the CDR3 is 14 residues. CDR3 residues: CASSPGQGYETQYF. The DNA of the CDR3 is TGTGCCAGCAGCCCCGGACAGGGATACGAGACCCAGTACTTC. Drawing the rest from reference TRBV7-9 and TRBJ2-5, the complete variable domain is DTGVSQNPRHKITKRGQNVTFRCDPISEHNRLYWYRQTLGQGPEFLTYFQNEAQLEKSRLLSDRFSAERPKGSFSTLEIQRTEQGDSAMYLCASSPGQGYETQYFGPGTRLLVL.

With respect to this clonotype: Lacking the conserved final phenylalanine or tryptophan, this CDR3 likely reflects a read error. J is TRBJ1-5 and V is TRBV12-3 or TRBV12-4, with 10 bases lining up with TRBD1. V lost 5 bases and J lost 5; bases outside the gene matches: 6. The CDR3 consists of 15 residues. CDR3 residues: CASSPGQGIHQPQHS. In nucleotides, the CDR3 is TGTGCCAGCAGTCCGGGACAGGGGATCCATCAGCCCCAGCATTCT.

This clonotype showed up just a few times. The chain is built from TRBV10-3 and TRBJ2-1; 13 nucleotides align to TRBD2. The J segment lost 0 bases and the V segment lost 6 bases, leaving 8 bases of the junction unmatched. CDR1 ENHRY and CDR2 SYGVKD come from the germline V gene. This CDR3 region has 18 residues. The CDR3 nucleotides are TGTGCCATCAGGCCGACTAGCGGGGGGCCGAGCTCCTACAATGAGCAGTTCTTC. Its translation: CAIRPTSGGPSSYNEQFF.

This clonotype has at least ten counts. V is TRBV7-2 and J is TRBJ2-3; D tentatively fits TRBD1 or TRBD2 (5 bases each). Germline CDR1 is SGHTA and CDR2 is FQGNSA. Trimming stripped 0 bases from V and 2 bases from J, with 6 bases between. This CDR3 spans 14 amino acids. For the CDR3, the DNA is TGTGCCAGCAGCTTAGCGGGGGACACAGATACGCAGTATTTT. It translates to CASSLAGDTDTQYF.

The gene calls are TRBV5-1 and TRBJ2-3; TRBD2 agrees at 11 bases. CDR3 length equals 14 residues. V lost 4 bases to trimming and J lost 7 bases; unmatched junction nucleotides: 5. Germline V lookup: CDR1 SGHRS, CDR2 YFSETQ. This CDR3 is CASSAGTSGYTQYF. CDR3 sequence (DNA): TGCGCCAGCAGCGCCGGGACTAGCGGTTATACGCAGTATTTT.

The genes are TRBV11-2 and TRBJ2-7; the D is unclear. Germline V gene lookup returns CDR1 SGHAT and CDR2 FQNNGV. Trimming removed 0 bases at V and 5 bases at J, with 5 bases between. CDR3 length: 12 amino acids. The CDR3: CASSLDSHEQYF. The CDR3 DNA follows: TGTGCCAGCAGCTTAGATTCCCACGAGCAGTACTTC.

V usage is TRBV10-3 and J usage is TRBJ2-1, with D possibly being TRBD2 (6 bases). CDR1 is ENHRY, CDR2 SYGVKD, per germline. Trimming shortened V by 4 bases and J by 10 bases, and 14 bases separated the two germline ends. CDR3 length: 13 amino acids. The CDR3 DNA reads TGTGCCATCAGTGGAAGGGCGGGGCAGGAGCAGTTCTTC. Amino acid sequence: CAISGRAGQEQFF.

The CDR3 sequence: CASSPENTGELFF. CDR3 in DNA: TGTGCCAGCAGCCCAGAGAACACCGGGGAGCTGTTTTTT. The genes are TRBV11-2 and TRBJ2-2; no reliable D call. Trimming removed 5 bases at V and 1 base at J, with 5 bases between. This CDR3 is built from 13 residues. The germline V gene has CDR1 SGHAT and CDR2 FQNNGV.

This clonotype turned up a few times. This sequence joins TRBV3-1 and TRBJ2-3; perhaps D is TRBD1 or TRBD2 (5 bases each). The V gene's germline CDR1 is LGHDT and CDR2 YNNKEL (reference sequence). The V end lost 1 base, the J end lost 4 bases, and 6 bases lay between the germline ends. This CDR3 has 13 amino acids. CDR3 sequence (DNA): TGTGCCAGCAGCCAAGGGGGGTCAGATACGCAGTATTTT. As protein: CASSQGGSDTQYF.

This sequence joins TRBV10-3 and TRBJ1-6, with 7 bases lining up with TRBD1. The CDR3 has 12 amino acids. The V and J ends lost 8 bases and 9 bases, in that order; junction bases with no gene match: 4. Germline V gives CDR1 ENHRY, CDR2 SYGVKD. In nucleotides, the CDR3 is TGTGCCATCGGACAGGAACGTTCACCCCTCCACTTT. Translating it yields CAIGQERSPLHF.

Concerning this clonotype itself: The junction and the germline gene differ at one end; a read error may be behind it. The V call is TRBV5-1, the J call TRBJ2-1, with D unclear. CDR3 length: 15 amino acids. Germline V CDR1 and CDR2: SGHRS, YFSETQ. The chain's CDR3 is CASSPLSSSHNEQFF. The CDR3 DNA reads TGCGCCAGCAGCCCTCTTAGTAGCTCCCACAATGAGCAGTTCTTC.

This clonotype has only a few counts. The CDR3 loop reads CASSNWQTYEQYF. The CDR3 DNA reads as TGTGCCAGCAGCAATTGGCAGACCTACGAGCAGTACTTC. The V and J genes are TRBV2 and TRBJ2-7; D gene unclear. The CDR3 is 13 amino acids. Germline V lookup: CDR1 SNHLY, CDR2 FYNNEI. V gave up 6 bases and J gave up 2 bases, with 11 bases separating them. The variable domain in full, with the rest retrieved from reference TRBV2 and TRBJ2-7, is EPEVTQTPSHQVTQMGQEVILRCVPISNHLYFYWYRQILGQKVEFLVSFYNNEISEKSEIFDDQFSVERPDGSNFTLKIRSTKLEDSAMYFCASSNWQTYEQYFGPGTRLTVT.

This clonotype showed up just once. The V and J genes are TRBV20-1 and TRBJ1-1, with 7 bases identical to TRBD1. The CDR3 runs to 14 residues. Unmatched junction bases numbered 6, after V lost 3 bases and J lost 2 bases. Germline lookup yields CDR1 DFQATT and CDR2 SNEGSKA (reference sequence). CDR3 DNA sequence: TGCAGTGCTAGGGAAGGGACAGCTAACACTGAAGCTTTCTTT. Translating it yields CSAREGTANTEAFF.

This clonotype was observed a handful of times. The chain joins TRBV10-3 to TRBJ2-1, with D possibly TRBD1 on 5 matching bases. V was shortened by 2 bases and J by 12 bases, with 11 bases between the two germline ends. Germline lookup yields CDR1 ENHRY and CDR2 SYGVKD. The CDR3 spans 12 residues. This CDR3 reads CAISEIDRPQFF. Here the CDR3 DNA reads TGTGCCATCAGTGAGATCGACAGACCGCAGTTCTTC.

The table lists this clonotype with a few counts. The CDR3 is CSAIAERETQYF. CDR3 bases: TGCAGTGCGATAGCTGAGAGGGAGACCCAGTACTTC. The rearrangement links TRBV20-1 to TRBJ2-7; the D is unclear. The J call may be mistaken, given a closer DNA end match to TRBJ2-5. This CDR3 is 12 amino acids long. Germline CDR1 reads DFQATT; CDR2 reads SNEGSKA (reference sequence).

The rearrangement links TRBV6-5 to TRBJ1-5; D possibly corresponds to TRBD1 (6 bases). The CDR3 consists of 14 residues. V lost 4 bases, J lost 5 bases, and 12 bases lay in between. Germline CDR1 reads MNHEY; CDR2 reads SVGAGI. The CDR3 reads CASSFAGVDQPQHF. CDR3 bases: TGTGCCAGCAGTTTCGCAGGGGTCGATCAGCCCCAGCATTTT.